This T cell receptor (beta chain) originates from a study of blood T cell repertoires in COVID-19. At the level of the study: Some COVID-19 samples were acute and others convalescent; all came from the United States, Italy and Spain. PBMCs, B-cell-depleted T cells, or T cells were the source of the cDNA or gDNA that made up the material.

The protocol was immunoSEQ multiplex PCR, while the TCRdb copy is restricted to in-frame clones and leaves out a portion. The sample yields about 140,000 clones, roughly 78% seen once. V gave up 5 bases and J gave up 1 base; unmatched junction bases: 5. CDR3 length: 15 amino acids. Germline V gives CDR1 SGHAT, CDR2 FQNNGV. The sample consisted of peripheral blood. The clonotype originates from a man aged 60 to 69 with acute or convalescent COVID-19. The chain links TRBV11-2 to TRBJ2-3; 8 bases match TRBD2. CDR3 sequence (DNA): TGTGCCAGCAGCAACGGAGCGGGAGGCACAGATACGCAGTATTTT. It is translated as CASSNGAGGTDTQYF.